The T cell receptor (beta chain) under discussion was sequenced for a study of control samples from healthy donors and cancer patients. Data came from immunoSEQ multiplex PCR; TCRdb stores just in-frame clones and leaves some out. The sample has about 120,000 clones; approximately 92% are singletons. The CDR3 loop spans 12 amino acids. Trimming removed 0 bases from V and 9 bases from J, with 9 bases in between. Germline CDR1 GTSNPN, CDR2 SVGIG (reference sequence). This rearrangement joins TRBV30 to TRBJ1-5, with TRBD1 as a possible D gene (5 bases). The sequence came from a man at least 80 years old with head and neck cancer. Input material: PBMCs. The CDR3, as DNA: TGTGCCTGGAGTGTACGGGGGGGGCCCCAGCATTTT. It codes for CAWSVRGGPQHF.